Only one count was recorded for the clone carrying this T cell receptor (beta chain). This CDR3 has 14 amino acids. Trimming pared 5 bases from V and 6 bases from J, leaving 16 bases between. Germline CDR1 MNHEY, CDR2 SVGAGI. This sample stems from a study of shared clonotypes between healthy human individuals. The table came from immunoSEQ multiplex PCR; TCRdb's copy has only in-frame clones and leaves some out. The top ten hold around 0.13% of the sample, which has 2 million to 2.5 million clones, 90% to 97% seen once. Sequencing used naive CD4+ T cells sorted from blood. Indicated subset: CD45RA+ positively selected. This sequence originates from a man younger than 35 in good health. The rearrangement uses TRBV6-5 and TRBJ1-1; TRBD1 might be the D (5 bases). CDR3 nucleotides: TGTGCCAGCAGTCTGGGGTCGGGGGGACCTGAAGCTTTCTTT. Translating it yields CASSLGSGGPEAFF.